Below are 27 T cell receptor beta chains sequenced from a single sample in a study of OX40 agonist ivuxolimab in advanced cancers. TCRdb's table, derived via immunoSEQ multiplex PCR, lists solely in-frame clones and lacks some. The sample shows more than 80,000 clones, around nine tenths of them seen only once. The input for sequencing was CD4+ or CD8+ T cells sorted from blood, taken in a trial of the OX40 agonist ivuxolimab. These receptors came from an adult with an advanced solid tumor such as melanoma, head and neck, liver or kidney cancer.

CDR3 residues: CASSEGAGTYEQYF. CDR3 nucleotide sequence: TGTGCCAGCAGTGAAGGGGCGGGGACCTACGAGCAGTACTTC. The V call is TRBV25-1, the J call TRBJ2-7; the D gene is possibly TRBD2 (6 bases). V was cut by 2 bases and J by 2 bases, with 10 bases left in between. Germline CDR1 reads MGHDK; CDR2 reads SYGVNS. The CDR3 has 14 residues.

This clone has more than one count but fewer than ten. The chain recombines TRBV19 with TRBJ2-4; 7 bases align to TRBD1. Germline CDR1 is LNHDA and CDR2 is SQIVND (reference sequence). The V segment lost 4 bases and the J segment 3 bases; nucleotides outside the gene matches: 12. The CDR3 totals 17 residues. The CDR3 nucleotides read TGTGCCAGTAGTAGAGACGCCGGGACAGCCGGCAAAAACATTCAGTACTTC. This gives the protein CASSRDAGTAGKNIQYF. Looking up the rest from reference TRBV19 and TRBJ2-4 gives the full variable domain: DGGITQSPKYLFRKEGQNVTLSCEQNLNHDAMYWYRQDPGQGLRLIYYSQIVNDFQKGDIAEGYSVSREKKESFPLTVTSAQKNPTAFYLCASSRDAGTAGKNIQYFGAGTRLSVL.

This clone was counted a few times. CDR3 sequence (DNA): TGTGCCAGCTCACAGACAGTTAATGAAAAACTGTTTTTT. This translates into CASSQTVNEKLFF. The chain carries TRBV18 and TRBJ1-4; tentatively, D is TRBD1 (5 bases). Trimming shortened V by 4 bases and J by 4 bases, and 7 bases separated the two germline ends. CDR1 KGHSH and CDR2 LQKENI come from the germline V gene. The CDR3 contains 13 residues.

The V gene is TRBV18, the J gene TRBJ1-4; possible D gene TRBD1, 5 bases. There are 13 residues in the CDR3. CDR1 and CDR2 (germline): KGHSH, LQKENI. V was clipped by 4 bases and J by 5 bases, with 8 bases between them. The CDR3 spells CASSQGLNEKLFF. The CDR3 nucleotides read TGTGCCAGCTCACAGGGACTGAATGAAAAACTGTTTTTT.

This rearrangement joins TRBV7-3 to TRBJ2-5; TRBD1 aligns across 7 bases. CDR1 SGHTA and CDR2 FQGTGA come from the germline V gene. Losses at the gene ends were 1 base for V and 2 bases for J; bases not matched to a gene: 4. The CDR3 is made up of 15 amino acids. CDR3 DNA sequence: TGTGCCAGCAGCTTAATGGGACAGCAACAAGAGACCCAGTACTTC. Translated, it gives CASSLMGQQQETQYF.

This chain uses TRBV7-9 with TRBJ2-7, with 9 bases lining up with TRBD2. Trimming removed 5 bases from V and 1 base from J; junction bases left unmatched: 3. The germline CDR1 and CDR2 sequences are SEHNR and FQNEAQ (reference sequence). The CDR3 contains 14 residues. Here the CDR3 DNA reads TGTGCCAGCAGCCCTAGCGGGATTTCCTACGAGCAGTACTTC. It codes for CASSPSGISYEQYF.

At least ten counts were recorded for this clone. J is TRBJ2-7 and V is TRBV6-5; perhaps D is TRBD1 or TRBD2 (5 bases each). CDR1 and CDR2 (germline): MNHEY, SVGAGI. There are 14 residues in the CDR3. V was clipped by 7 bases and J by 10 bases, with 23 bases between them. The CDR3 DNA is TGTGCCAGCACTACCGGGGTACATGGGGCCCCTCAGTACTTC. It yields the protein CASTTGVHGAPQYF.

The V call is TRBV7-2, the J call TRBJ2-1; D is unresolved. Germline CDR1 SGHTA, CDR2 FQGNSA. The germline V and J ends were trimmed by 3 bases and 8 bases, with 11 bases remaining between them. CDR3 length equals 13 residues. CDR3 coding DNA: TGTGCCAGCAGCTTTGGTCCTTGGGATGAGCAGTTCTTC. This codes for CASSFGPWDEQFF.

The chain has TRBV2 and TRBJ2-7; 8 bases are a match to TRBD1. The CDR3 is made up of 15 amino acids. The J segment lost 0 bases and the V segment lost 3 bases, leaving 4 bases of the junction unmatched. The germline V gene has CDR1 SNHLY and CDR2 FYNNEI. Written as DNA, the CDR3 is TGTGCCAGCAGTGAGACAGGGGCCCCCTCCTACGAGCAGTACTTC. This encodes CASSETGAPSYEQYF.

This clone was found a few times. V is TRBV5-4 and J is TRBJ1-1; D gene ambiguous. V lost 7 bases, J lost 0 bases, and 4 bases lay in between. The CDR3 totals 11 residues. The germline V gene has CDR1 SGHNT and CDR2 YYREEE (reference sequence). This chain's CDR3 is CASVMNTEAFF. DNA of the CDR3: TGTGCCAGCGTGATGAACACTGAAGCTTTCTTT.

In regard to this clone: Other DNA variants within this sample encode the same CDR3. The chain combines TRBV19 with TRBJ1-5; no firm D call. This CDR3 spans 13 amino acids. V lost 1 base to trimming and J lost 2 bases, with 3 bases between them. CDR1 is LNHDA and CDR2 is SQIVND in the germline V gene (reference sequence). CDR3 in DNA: TGTGCCAGTAGTATAGGAGGCAATCAGCCCCAGCATTTT. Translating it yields CASSIGGNQPQHF.

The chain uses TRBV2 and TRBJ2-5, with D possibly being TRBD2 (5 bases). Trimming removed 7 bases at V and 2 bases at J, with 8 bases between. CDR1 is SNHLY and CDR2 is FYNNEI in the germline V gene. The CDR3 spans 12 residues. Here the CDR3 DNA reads TGTGCCAGCACGGGGTTGCAAGAGACCCAGTACTTC. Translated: CASTGLQETQYF.

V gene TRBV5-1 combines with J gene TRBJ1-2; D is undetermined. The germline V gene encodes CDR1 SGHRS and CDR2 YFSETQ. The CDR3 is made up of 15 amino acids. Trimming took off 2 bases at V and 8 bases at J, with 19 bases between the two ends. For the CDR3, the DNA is TGCGCCAGCAGCTTATCGGAGGGATGGTTCGACGGCTACACCTTC. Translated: CASSLSEGWFDGYTF.

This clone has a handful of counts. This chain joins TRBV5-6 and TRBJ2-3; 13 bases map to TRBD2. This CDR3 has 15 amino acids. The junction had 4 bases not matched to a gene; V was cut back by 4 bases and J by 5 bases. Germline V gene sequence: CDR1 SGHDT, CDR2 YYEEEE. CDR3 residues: CASSPLAGGQDTQYF. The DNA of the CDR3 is TGTGCCAGCAGCCCACTAGCGGGAGGGCAAGATACGCAGTATTTT.

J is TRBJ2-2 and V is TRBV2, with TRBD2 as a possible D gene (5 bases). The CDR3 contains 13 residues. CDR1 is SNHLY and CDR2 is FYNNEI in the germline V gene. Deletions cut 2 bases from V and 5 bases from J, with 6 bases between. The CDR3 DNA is TGTGCCAGCAGTGAACGGGGAACCGGGGAGCTGTTTTTT. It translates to CASSERGTGELFF.

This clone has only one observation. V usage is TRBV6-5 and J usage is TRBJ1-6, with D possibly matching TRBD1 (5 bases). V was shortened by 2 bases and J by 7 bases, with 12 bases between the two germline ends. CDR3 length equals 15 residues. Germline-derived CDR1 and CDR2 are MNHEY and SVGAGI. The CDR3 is CASSYAGDGNSPLHF. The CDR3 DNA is TGTGCCAGCAGTTACGCCGGGGACGGGAATTCACCCCTCCACTTT.

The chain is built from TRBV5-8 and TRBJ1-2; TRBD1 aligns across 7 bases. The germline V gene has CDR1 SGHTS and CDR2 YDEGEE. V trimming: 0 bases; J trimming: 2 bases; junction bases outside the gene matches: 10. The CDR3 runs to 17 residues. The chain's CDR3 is CASSLALGTTGNYGYTF. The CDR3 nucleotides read TGTGCCAGCAGCTTGGCTTTGGGTACGACAGGGAACTATGGCTACACCTTC.

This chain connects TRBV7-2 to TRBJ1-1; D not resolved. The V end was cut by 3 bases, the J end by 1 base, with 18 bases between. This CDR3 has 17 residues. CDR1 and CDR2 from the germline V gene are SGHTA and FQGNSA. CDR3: CASSLGAPGSGNTEAFF. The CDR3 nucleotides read TGTGCCAGCAGCTTGGGTGCTCCGGGGTCGGGGAACACTGAAGCTTTCTTT.

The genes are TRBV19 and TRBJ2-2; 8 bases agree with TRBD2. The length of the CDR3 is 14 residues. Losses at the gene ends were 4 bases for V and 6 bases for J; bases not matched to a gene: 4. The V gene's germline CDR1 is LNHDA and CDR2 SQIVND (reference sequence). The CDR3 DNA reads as TGTGCCAGTAGTAGCCCACTAGCGGCCGGGGAGCTGTTTTTT. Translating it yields CASSSPLAAGELFF.

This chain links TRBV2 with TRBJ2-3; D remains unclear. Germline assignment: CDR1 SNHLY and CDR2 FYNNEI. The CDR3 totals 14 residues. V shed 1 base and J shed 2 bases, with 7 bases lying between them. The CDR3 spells CASSEGVSTDTQYF. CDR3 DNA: TGTGCCAGCAGTGAAGGAGTGTCCACAGATACGCAGTATTTT. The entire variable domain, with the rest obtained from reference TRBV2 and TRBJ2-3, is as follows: EPEVTQTPSHQVTQMGQEVILRCVPISNHLYFYWYRQILGQKVEFLVSFYNNEISEKSEIFDDQFSVERPDGSNFTLKIRSTKLEDSAMYFCASSEGVSTDTQYFGPGTRLTVL.

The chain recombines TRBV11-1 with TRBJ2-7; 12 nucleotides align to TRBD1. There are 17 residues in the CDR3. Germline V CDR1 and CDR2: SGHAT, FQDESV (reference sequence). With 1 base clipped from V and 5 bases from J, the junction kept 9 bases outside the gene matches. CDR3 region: CASSLGDRGRRENEQYF. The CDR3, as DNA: TGTGCCAGCAGCTTAGGGGACAGGGGGCGCAGAGAAAACGAGCAGTACTTC.

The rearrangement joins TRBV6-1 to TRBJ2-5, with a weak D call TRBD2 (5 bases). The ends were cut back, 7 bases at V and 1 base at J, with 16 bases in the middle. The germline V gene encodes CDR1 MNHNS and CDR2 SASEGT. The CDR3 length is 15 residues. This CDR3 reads CASKYGRGIQETQYF. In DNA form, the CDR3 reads TGTGCCAGCAAGTATGGACGGGGAATCCAAGAGACCCAGTACTTC.

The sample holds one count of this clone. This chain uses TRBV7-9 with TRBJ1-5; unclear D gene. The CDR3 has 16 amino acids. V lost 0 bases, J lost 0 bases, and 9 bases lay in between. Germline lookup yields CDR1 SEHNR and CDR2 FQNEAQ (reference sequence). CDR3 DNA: TGTGCCAGCAGCTTAGCCACCAGTTATAGCAATCAGCCCCAGCATTTT. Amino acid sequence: CASSLATSYSNQPQHF.

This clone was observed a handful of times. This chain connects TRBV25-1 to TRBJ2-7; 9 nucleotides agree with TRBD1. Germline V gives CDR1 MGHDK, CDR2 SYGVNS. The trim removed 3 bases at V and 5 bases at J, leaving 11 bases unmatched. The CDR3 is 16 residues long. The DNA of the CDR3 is TGTGCCAGCAGTGACCCGGGACAGGGAAATTGGGACGAGCAGTACTTC. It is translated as CASSDPGQGNWDEQYF.

The CDR3 DNA follows: TGTGCCAGCAGACCCACAGGGCGGGACACAGATACGCAGTATTTT. Encoded protein: CASRPTGRDTDTQYF. The chain combines TRBV7-9 with TRBJ2-3, with D possibly called TRBD1 or TRBD2 (6 bases each). V lost 6 bases to trimming and J lost 2 bases, with 15 bases between them. Germline CDR1 and CDR2: SEHNR and FQNEAQ (reference sequence). The CDR3 has 15 amino acids. The whole variable domain, filled in from reference TRBV7-9 and TRBJ2-3, reads DTGVSQNPRHKITKRGQNVTFRCDPISEHNRLYWYRQTLGQGPEFLTYFQNEAQLEKSRLLSDRFSAERPKGSFSTLEIQRTEQGDSAMYLCASRPTGRDTDTQYFGPGTRLTVL.

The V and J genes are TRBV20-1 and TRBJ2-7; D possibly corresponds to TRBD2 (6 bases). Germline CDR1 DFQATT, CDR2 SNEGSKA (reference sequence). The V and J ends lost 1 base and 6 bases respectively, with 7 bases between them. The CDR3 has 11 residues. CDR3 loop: CSARGDSEQYF. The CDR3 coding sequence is TGCAGTGCTAGAGGGGACTCCGAGCAGTACTTC.

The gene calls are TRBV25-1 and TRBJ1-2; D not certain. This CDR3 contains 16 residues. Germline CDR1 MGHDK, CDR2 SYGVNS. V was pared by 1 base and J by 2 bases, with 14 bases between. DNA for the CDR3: TGTGCCAGCAGTGAATGGAACAGTGAGGTCAACTATGGCTACACCTTC. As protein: CASSEWNSEVNYGYTF.